These 14 T cell receptor beta chains came from one sample sequenced in a study of regulatory T cells in long-lasting Graves disease. Construction of the TCR beta libraries employed iRepertoire HTBI primers in conjunction with Arm-PCR of CDR3 regions. MiXCR was run by TCRdb on the multiplex PCR reads, yielding one entry per CDR3 protein. The table shows under 450,000 distinct CDR3 sequences, with roughly 10% occurring only once. Time point specified: newly diagnosed GD, antithyroid drugs for less than 3 months. RNA isolated from PBMCs was used to make the TCR library. The same data also went into a second study, on T cells in Graves' hyperthyroidism and ophthalmopathy.

Sequencing was performed on peripheral blood mononuclear cells (PBMCs), taken at new diagnosis, from a patient treated with antithyroid drugs. The receptors derive from a woman in her late teens or twenties with Graves disease.

This sequence joins TRBV12-3 or TRBV12-4 and TRBJ2-4; TRBD1 aligns across 7 bases. The CDR3 length is 17 residues. The J segment lost 0 bases and the V segment lost 8 bases, leaving 13 bases of the junction unmatched. The CDR3 loop reads CASGHRGWGTAKNIQYF. The CDR3 coding sequence is TGTGCCAGCGGGCACAGGGGATGGGGCACAGCCAAAAACATTCAGTACTTC.

This chain uses TRBV4-3 with TRBJ1-2; maybe TRBD1 (6 bases). The V end lost 2 bases, the J end lost 4 bases, and 14 bases lay between the germline ends. CDR1 and CDR2 from the germline V gene are LGHNA and YSLEER. This CDR3 is built from 15 residues. The CDR3 DNA reads TGCGCCAGCAGCCAATTGCAGGGGACACGCTATGGCTACACCTTC. Amino acids: CASSQLQGTRYGYTF.

This clonotype was observed at least ten times. V gene TRBV7-2 combines with J gene TRBJ2-5; D unresolved. This CDR3 comprises 14 residues. Trimming shortened V by 3 bases and J by 5 bases, and 13 bases separated the two germline ends. The germline CDR1 and CDR2 sequences are SGHTA and FQGNSA. CDR3: CASSFPALWETQYF. CDR3 coding DNA: TGTGCCAGCAGCTTCCCAGCGCTATGGGAGACCCAGTACTTC.

This clonotype occurred many times. The V call is TRBV6-2 or TRBV6-3, the J call TRBJ1-1; D gene ambiguous. Trimming cost V 1 base and J 5 bases, with 8 bases left between them. The CDR3 sequence is 13 residues long. Germline CDR1 and CDR2: MNHEY and SVGEGT. CDR3 residues: CASSYFLLTEAFF. Here the CDR3 DNA reads TGTGCCAGCAGTTACTTTCTGCTTACTGAAGCTTTCTTT.

The V and J genes are TRBV6-1 and TRBJ2-5, with D maybe TRBD2 (5 bases). The germline V gene encodes CDR1 MNHNS and CDR2 SASEGT. This CDR3 has 13 residues. The V end was cut by 6 bases, the J end by 3 bases, with 11 bases between. The CDR3 reads CASRDPGKETQYF. DNA for the CDR3: TGTGCCAGCAGGGACCCCGGGAAAGAGACCCAGTACTTC.

This clonotype was recorded many times. V is TRBV7-9 and J is TRBJ1-1; D gene uncertain. The CDR3 runs 14 residues. Germline V CDR1 and CDR2: SEHNR, FQNEAQ (reference sequence). V was pared by 4 bases and J by 0 bases, with 9 bases between. CDR3 sequence reads: CASSWWGMNTEAFF. The CDR3 DNA follows: TGTGCCAGCAGCTGGTGGGGTATGAACACTGAAGCTTTCTTT.

Concerning this clonotype itself: This probably arose from a read error, given a far larger clone one base away. In nucleotides, the CDR3 is TGTTCCAGTAGGACAGGTTTGGAGACCCAGTACTTC. It encodes CSSRTGLETQYF. V gene TRBV2 combines with J gene TRBJ2-1; 7 bases are shared with TRBD1. TRBJ2-5 explains the end of the DNA better; the J call may be wrong. The CDR3 runs 12 residues. Per the germline V gene, CDR1 is SNHLY and CDR2 is FYNNEI.

Note on this clonotype: Possible read error: a much larger clone is one base away. V gene TRBV5-5 combines with J gene TRBJ2-5, with a possible D match to TRBD2 (5 bases). Germline assignment: CDR1 SGHKS and CDR2 YYEKEE (reference sequence). CDR3 size: 14 residues. Trimming took 0 bases from V and 4 from J, leaving 10 bases between them. CDR3 sequence reads: CASSLGLRLETQYF. The CDR3 nucleotides read TGTGCCAGCAGCTTGGGACTACGGTTAGAGACCCAGTACTTC.

This clonotype was observed a few times. The chain uses TRBV10-3 and TRBJ2-3, with 8 bases fitting TRBD2. The V segment lost 7 bases and the J segment 2 bases; nucleotides outside the gene matches: 11. The CDR3 covers 16 residues. Germline V gene data show CDR1 as ENHRY and CDR2 as SYGVKD. The chain's CDR3 is CAINGGSGSITDTQYF. Written as DNA, the CDR3 is TGTGCCATCAACGGGGGCAGCGGGAGTATCACAGATACGCAGTATTTT.

Here the CDR3 reads CSARRQDTEAFF. The CDR3 DNA reads TGCAGTGCTAGGCGACAGGACACTGAAGCTTTCTTT. The rearrangement joins TRBV20-1 to TRBJ1-1, with D perhaps matching TRBD1 (6 bases). The CDR3 is made up of 12 amino acids. V shed 3 bases and J shed 3 bases, with 8 bases lying between them. The germline CDR1 and CDR2 sequences are DFQATT and SNEGSKA (reference sequence).

This clonotype was seen a few times. V usage is TRBV20-1 and J usage is TRBJ1-6; D is ambiguous. The CDR3 sequence is 10 residues long. The ends were cut back, 5 bases at V and 4 bases at J, with 0 bases in the middle. Germline loops: CDR1 DFQATT, CDR2 SNEGSKA (reference sequence). The CDR3 nucleotides read TGCAGTGCTTATAATTCACCCCTCCACTTT. It encodes CSAYNSPLHF.

This clonotype was detected many times. The chain carries TRBV20-1 and TRBJ2-3; possibly TRBD2 for D (6 bases). Germline CDR1 reads DFQATT; CDR2 reads SNEGSKA (reference sequence). Deletions cut 3 bases from V and 5 bases from J, with 18 bases between. This CDR3 spans 15 amino acids. The DNA for the CDR3 is TGCAGTGCTAGTCTCCATGGTAGCGGTAGAGATACGCAGTATTTT. The encoded protein is CSASLHGSGRDTQYF.

The rearrangement links TRBV7-9 to TRBJ2-7; maybe TRBD2 (5 bases). V was pared by 5 bases and J by 4 bases, with 15 bases between. This CDR3 contains 14 residues. The germline V gene has CDR1 SEHNR and CDR2 FQNEAQ (reference sequence). CDR3 DNA sequence: TGTGCCAGCAGCCCGCGGATAGGCGGGTACGAGCAGTACTTC. Its translation: CASSPRIGGYEQYF.

Many counts were recorded for this clonotype. The rearrangement uses TRBV13 and TRBJ1-2, with 7 bases matching TRBD1. The CDR3 runs to 14 residues. CDR1 and CDR2 from the germline V gene are PRHDT and FYEKMQ (reference sequence). Trimming took 6 bases from V and 4 from J; bases not matched to a gene: 8. DNA of the CDR3: TGTGCCAGCAGATCCCGACAGGGACGCTATGGCTACACCTTC. This sequence encodes CASRSRQGRYGYTF.